The clone carrying this T cell receptor beta chain was counted only a few times. The antigen remains undetermined. This sample is part of a study of T cells after yellow fever vaccination. Study findings and constraints: Most clones from primary vaccination were detected again post-booster (roughly 95% CD4, 88% CD8).

TCRdb recomputed calls from the 5' RACE reads with MiXCR, one row per CDR3 protein. This sample has just under 600,000 distinct CDR3 sequences, with roughly 14% found just once. The V end was cut by 5 bases, the J end by 10 bases, with 24 bases between. In germline, CDR1 is KGHSH, CDR2 LQKENI. The CDR3 consists of 16 residues. This specimen consisted of PBMCs, obtained on the day of the yellow fever booster vaccination. This TCR was recovered from a man aged 25 to 40 who received the YFV17D yellow fever vaccine. V gene TRBV18 combines with J gene TRBJ2-1; D ambiguous. This chain's CDR3 is CASSTSIVVGSEEQFF. CDR3 nucleotides: TGTGCCAGCTCAACGAGTATTGTGGTCGGGTCCGAAGAGCAGTTCTTC.